Below are 10 T cell receptor beta chains sequenced from a single sample in a study of blood T cell repertoires in COVID-19. Generated by immunoSEQ multiplex PCR, the TCRdb table keeps only in-frame clones and is missing some. In the table there are 250,000 to 300,000 clones, around 80% of which are singletons. Sequencing was done on a sample of peripheral blood. The source is a man older than 75 with acute or convalescent COVID-19.

The CDR3 here is CASSVTGGSYEQYF. For the CDR3, the DNA is TGTGCCAGCAGCGTAACAGGGGGCTCCTACGAGCAGTACTTC. The chain is built from TRBV7-9 and TRBJ2-7; TRBD1 matches 8 bases. The germline V gene encodes CDR1 SEHNR and CDR2 FQNEAQ (reference sequence). This CDR3 comprises 14 residues. The V segment lost 5 bases and the J segment 0 bases; nucleotides outside the gene matches: 3.

In this sample, this clone turned up once. The chain couples TRBV29-1 to TRBJ2-7; a weak D match, TRBD1 (5 bases). Trimming left V 2 bases short and J 5 bases short, with 13 bases between. Looked up from germline, CDR1 is SQVTM and CDR2 is ANQGSEA. The CDR3 loop spans 13 amino acids. This CDR3 is CSVEQGLPHEQYF. As DNA, the CDR3 is TGCAGCGTTGAACAGGGTCTCCCCCACGAGCAGTACTTC.

The chain combines TRBV19 with TRBJ2-7; D is possibly TRBD2 (7 bases). CDR3 length equals 18 residues. Per the germline V gene, CDR1 is LNHDA and CDR2 is SQIVND (reference sequence). The germline V and J ends were trimmed by 6 bases and 6 bases, with 30 bases remaining between them. CDR3 bases: TGTGCCAGTAGCCCAGAGGGGGGGTCCGGACGGCTTTGGGGCGAGCAGTACTTC. Translating gives CASSPEGGSGRLWGEQYF.

The chain uses TRBV27 and TRBJ2-5; perhaps TRBD2 as D (6 bases). This CDR3 spans 13 amino acids. Germline V CDR1 and CDR2: MNHEY, SMNVEV (reference sequence). Trimming removed 5 bases from V and 7 bases from J, with 14 bases in between. CDR3 nucleotide sequence: TGTGCCAGCAGTCCCGGGACTTACGGGACCCAGTACTTC. Protein sequence: CASSPGTYGTQYF.

This sequence joins TRBV6-5 and TRBJ2-2; D is uncertain. Trimming removed 0 bases at V and 2 bases at J, with 10 bases between. The CDR3 has 16 amino acids. The germline V gene encodes CDR1 MNHEY and CDR2 SVGAGI. The CDR3 region is CASSYSSLLNTGELFF. The CDR3, as DNA: TGTGCCAGCAGTTACTCGAGCCTGCTAAACACCGGGGAGCTGTTTTTT.

V usage is TRBV28 and J usage is TRBJ2-7; 9 bases line up with TRBD2. Per germline, CDR1 MDHEN and CDR2 SYDVKM. V shed 6 bases, J shed 0 bases, and the junction held 3 bases outside the gene matches. This CDR3 is built from 14 residues. The CDR3 sequence is CASRRSGSSYEQYF. CDR3 coding DNA: TGTGCCAGCAGACGTAGCGGGAGCTCCTACGAGCAGTACTTC.

The chain uses TRBV3-1 (or the pseudogene TRBV3-2) and TRBJ1-1; 7 bases agree with TRBD1. Germline loops: CDR1 LGHDT, CDR2 YNNKEL (reference sequence). The CDR3 has 14 residues. Trimming cost V 7 bases and J 5 bases; bases outside gene matches: 10. The CDR3 sequence: CASTAAQGSTEAFF. DNA of the CDR3: TGTGCCAGCACCGCAGCACAGGGGTCGACTGAAGCTTTCTTT.

The chain employs TRBV3-1 (or the pseudogene TRBV3-2) and TRBJ2-2, with TRBD2 matching 11 bases. Germline assignment: CDR1 LGHDT and CDR2 YNNKEL (reference sequence). V was clipped by 4 bases and J by 5 bases; unmatched bases: 9. This CDR3 region has 17 residues. This CDR3 reads CASSPRLAGGGTGELFF. As DNA, the CDR3 is TGTGCCAGCAGCCCACGTCTAGCGGGAGGCGGGACCGGGGAGCTGTTTTTT.

In this sample, this clone turned up many times. This sequence joins TRBV19 and TRBJ2-2; 10 nucleotides align to TRBD2. This CDR3 comprises 18 residues. With 3 bases clipped from V and 4 bases from J, the junction kept 11 bases outside the gene matches. The germline V gene has CDR1 LNHDA and CDR2 SQIVND (reference sequence). DNA for the CDR3: TGTGCCAGTAGTATCGAGGGGGAAGCGGGAGGGGTCACCGGGGAGCTGTTTTTT. This codes for CASSIEGEAGGVTGELFF.

The chain couples TRBV7-7 to TRBJ2-1, with a weak D call TRBD2 (5 bases). This CDR3 region has 15 residues. Germline V CDR1 and CDR2: SSHAT, FNYEAQ (reference sequence). Trimming removed 4 bases at V and 4 bases at J, with 14 bases between. The CDR3 sequence: CASSSSGLPYNEQFF. CDR3 sequence (DNA): TGTGCCAGCAGCTCATCCGGACTCCCATACAATGAGCAGTTCTTC.